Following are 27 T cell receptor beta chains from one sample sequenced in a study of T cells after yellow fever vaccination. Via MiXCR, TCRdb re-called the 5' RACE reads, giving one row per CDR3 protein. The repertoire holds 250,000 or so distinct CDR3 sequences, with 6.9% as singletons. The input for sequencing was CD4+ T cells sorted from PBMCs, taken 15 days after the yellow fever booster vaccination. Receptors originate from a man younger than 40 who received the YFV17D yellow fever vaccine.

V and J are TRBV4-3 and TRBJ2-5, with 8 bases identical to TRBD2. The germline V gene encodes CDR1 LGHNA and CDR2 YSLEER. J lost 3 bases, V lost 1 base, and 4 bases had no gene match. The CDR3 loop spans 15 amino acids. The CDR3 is CASSQGLAIKETQYF. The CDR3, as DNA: TGCGCCAGCAGCCAAGGACTAGCGATTAAAGAGACCCAGTACTTC.

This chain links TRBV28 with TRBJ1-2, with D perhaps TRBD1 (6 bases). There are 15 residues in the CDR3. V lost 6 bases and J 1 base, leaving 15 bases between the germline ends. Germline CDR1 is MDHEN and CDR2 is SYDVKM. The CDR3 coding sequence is TGTGCCAGCAGAAGCCAAGACAGGAGTAACTATGGCTACACCTTC. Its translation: CASRSQDRSNYGYTF.

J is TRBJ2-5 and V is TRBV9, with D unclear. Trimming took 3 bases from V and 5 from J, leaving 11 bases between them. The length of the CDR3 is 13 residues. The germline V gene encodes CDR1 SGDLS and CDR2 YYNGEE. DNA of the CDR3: TGTGCCAGCAGCGGACGGTGGTCGGAGACCCAGTACTTC. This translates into CASSGRWSETQYF. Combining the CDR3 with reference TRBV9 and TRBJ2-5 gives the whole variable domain DSGVTQTPKHLITATGQRVTLRCSPRSGDLSVYWYQQSLDQGLQFLIQYYNGEERAKGNILERFSAQQFPDLHSELNLSSLELGDSALYFCASSGRWSETQYFGPGTRLLVL.

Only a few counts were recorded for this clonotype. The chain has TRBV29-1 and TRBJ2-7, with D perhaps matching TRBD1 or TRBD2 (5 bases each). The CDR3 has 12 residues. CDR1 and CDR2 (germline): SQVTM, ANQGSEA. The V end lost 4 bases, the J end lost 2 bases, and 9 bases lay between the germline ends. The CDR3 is CSVGDGTYEQYF. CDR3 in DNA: TGCAGCGTTGGGGACGGAACCTACGAGCAGTACTTC.

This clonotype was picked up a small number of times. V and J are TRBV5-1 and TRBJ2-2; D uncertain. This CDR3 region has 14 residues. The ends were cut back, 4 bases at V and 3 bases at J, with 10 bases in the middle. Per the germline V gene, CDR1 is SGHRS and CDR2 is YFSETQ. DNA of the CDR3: TGCGCCAGCAGCCAACGGACGGACACCGGGGAGCTGTTTTTT. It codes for CASSQRTDTGELFF. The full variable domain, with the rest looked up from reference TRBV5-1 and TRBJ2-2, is KAGVTQTPRYLIKTRGQQVTLSCSPISGHRSVSWYQQTPGQGLQFLFEYFSETQRNKGNFPGRFSGRQFSNSRSEMNVSTLELGDSALYLCASSQRTDTGELFFGEGSRLTVL.

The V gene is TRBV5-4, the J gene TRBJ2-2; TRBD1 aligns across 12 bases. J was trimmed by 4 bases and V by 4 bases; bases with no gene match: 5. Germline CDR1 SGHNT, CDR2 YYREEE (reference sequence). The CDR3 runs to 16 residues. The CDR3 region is CASSQGQGAVTGELFF. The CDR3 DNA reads TGTGCCAGCAGCCAGGGACAGGGGGCGGTCACCGGGGAGCTGTTTTTT.

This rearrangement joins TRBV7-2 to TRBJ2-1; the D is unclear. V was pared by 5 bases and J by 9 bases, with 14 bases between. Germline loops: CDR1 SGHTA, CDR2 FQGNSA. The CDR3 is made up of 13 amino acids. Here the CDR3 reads CASSPHRLGEQFF. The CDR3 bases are TGTGCCAGCAGCCCTCATCGCCTGGGTGAGCAGTTCTTC.

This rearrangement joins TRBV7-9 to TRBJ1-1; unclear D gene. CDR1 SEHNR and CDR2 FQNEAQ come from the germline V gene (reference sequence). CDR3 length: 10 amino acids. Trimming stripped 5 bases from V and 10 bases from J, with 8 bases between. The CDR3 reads CASSPGPAFF. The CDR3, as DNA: TGTGCCAGCAGCCCCGGCCCAGCTTTCTTT.

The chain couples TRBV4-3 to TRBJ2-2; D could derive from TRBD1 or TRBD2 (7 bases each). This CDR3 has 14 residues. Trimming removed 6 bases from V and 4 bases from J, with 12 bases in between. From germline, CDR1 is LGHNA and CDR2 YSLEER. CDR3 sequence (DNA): TGCGCCAGCAGAACAGGGGAGGGCACCGGGGAGCTGTTTTTT. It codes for CASRTGEGTGELFF.

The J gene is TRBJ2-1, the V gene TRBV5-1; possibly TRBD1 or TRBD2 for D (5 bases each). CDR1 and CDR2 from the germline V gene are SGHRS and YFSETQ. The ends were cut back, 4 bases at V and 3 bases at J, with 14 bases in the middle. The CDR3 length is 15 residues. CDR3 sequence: CASSPGSGNYNEQFF. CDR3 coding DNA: TGCGCCAGCAGCCCAGGGAGCGGAAACTACAATGAGCAGTTCTTC.

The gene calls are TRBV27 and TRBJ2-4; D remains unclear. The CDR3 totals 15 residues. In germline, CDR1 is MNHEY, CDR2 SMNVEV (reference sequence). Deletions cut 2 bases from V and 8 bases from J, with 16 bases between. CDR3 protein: CASSLKTSLGDIQYF. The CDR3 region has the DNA TGTGCCAGCAGTTTAAAGACAAGCCTGGGTGACATTCAGTACTTC.

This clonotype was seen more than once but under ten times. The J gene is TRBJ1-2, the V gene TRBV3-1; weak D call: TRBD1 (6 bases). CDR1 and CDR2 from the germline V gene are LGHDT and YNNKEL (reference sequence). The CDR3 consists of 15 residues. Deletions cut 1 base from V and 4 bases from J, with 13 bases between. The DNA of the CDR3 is TGTGCCAGCAGCCAAGGGCAGGGGCTGGGCTATGGCTACACCTTC. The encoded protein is CASSQGQGLGYGYTF.

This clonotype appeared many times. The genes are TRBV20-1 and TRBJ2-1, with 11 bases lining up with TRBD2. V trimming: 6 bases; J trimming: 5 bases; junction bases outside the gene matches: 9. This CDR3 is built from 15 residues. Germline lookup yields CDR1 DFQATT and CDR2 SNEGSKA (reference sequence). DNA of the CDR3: TGCAGTGCATTCGCTAGCGGGAGGTTCCACAATGAGCAGTTCTTC. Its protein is CSAFASGRFHNEQFF.

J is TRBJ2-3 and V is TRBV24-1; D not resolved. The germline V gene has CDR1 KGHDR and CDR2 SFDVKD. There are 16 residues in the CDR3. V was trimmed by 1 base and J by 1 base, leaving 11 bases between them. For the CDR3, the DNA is TGTGCCACCAGTGATTTTCCGGTCAGCGGCACAGATACGCAGTATTTT. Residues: CATSDFPVSGTDTQYF.

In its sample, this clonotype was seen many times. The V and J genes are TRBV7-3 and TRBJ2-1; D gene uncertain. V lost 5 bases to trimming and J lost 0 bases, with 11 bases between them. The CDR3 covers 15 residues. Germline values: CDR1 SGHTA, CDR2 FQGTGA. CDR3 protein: CASSPISSSYNEQFF. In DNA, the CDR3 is TGTGCCAGCAGCCCCATCAGTAGCTCCTACAATGAGCAGTTCTTC.

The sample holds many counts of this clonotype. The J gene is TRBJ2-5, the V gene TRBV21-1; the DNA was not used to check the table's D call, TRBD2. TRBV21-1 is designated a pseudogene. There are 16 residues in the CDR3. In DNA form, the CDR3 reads TGTGCCAGCAGCAAAAGGAGACTAGCGGGACAAGAGACCCAGTACTTC. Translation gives CASSKRRLAGQETQYF.

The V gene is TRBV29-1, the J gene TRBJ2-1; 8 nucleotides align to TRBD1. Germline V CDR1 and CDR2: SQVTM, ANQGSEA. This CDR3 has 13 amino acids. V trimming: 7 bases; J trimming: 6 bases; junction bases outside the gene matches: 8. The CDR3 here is CSGKQGDLNEQFF. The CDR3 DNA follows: TGCAGCGGGAAACAGGGGGACCTCAATGAGCAGTTCTTC.

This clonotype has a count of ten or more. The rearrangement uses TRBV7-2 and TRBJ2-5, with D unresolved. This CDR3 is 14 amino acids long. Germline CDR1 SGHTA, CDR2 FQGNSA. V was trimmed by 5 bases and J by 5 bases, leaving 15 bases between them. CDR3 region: CASSTPPTAETQYF. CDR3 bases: TGTGCCAGCAGCACTCCTCCAACGGCGGAGACCCAGTACTTC.

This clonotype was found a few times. The CDR3 DNA follows: TGTGCCAGCTCACCAGGGTCCCTAGCGGCTCTGAGGGAGACCCAGTACTTC. Protein sequence: CASSPGSLAALRETQYF. V is TRBV18 and J is TRBJ2-5; 7 bases match TRBD2. This CDR3 is 17 amino acids long. The ends lost 2 bases at V and 5 bases at J; junction bases unmatched: 14. Germline-derived CDR1 and CDR2 are KGHSH and LQKENI.

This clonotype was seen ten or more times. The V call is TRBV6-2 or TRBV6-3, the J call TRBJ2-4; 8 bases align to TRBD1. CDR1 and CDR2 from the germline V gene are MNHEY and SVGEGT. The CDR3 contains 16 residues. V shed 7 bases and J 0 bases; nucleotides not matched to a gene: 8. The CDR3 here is CASTGGTGIAKNIQYF. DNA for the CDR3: TGTGCCAGCACCGGCGGGACAGGAATAGCCAAAAACATTCAGTACTTC.

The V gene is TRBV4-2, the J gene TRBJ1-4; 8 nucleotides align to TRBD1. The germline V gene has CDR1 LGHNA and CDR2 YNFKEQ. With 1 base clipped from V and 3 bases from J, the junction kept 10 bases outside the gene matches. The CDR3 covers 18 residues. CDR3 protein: CASSQGTGLGSSNEKLFF. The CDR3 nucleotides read TGTGCCAGCAGCCAAGGGACAGGGTTAGGGAGTTCTAATGAAAAACTGTTTTTT.

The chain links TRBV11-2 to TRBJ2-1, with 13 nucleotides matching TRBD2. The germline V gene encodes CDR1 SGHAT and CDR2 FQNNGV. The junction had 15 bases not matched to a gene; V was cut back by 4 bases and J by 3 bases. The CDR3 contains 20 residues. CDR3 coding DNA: TGTGCCAGCAGCTCCAAACCCCCACTAGCGGGAGGGAGCGGCTACAATGAGCAGTTCTTC. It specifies CASSSKPPLAGGSGYNEQFF.

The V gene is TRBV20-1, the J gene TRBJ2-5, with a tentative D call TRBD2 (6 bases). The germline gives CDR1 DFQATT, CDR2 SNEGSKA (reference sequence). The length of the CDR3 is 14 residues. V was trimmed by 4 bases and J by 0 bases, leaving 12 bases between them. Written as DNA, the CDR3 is TGCAGTGCTATGGCGGGAAGGCACCAAGAGACCCAGTACTTC. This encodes CSAMAGRHQETQYF.

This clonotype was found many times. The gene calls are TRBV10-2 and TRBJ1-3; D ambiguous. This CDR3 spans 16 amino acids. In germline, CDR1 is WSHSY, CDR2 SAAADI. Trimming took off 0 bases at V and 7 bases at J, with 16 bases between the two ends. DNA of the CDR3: TGCGCCAGCAGTGAGTCGATCCCGTCAGCGACTAACACCATATATTTT. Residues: CASSESIPSATNTIYF.

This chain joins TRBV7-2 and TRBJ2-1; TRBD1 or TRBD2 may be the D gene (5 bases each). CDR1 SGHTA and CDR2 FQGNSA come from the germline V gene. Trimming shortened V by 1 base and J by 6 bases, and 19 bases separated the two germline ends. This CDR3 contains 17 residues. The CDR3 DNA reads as TGTGCCAGCAGCTTAGGGAGAGGGGAAGGTATCATCAATGAGCAGTTCTTC. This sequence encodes CASSLGRGEGIINEQFF.

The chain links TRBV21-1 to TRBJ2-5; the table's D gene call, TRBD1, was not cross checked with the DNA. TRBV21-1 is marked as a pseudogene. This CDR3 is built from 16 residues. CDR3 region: CASSPEEDRAWETQYF. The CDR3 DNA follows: TGTGCCAGCAGCCCCGAAGAGGACAGGGCATGGGAGACCCAGTACTTC.

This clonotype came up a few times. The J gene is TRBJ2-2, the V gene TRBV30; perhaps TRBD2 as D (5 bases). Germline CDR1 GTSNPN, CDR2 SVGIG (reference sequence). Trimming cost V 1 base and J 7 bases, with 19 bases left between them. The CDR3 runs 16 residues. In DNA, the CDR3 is TGTGCCTGGAGTGCCCTAGAAGGACCCGGGATCGGGGAGCTGTTTTTT. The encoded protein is CAWSALEGPGIGELFF.